A selection of T cell receptor beta chains follows, all from one sample in a study of naive and memory T cell subsets. TCRdb passed the UMI-ligation and nested PCR reads through MiXCR, listing each CDR3 protein once. Found here are more than 120,000 distinct CDR3 sequences, about 20% of them singletons; the top ten hold approximately 0.63%. The sample was naive CD8+ T cells from blood. These receptors were obtained from a human donor in good health. CDR3s include the opening cysteine and the closing phenylalanine or tryptophan.

J gene	V gene	CDR3 protein
TRBJ1-1	TRBV5-6	CASSLGGAVYTEAFF
TRBJ2-7	TRBV2	CASSDRRGEQYF
TRBJ2-5	TRBV7-7	CASSLAPAGTVETQYF
TRBJ2-5	TRBV7-8	CASSLDRRGEETQYF
TRBJ2-3	TRBV28	CASSLAGSSTDTQYF
TRBJ1-5	TRBV28	CASSLWTGEHQPQHF
TRBJ2-1	TRBV7-8	CASSFLAGGGYNEQFF
TRBJ1-5	TRBV7-9	CASSSRDHQPQHF
TRBJ2-3	TRBV28	CASSLGSGTDTQYF
TRBJ1-5	TRBV12-3/TRBV12-4	CASGASGLSNQPQHF
TRBJ2-7	TRBV6-6	CASSTQVGEQYF
TRBJ2-3	TRBV28	CASSFVVEVGDSTDTQYF
TRBJ2-5	TRBV2	CAIKYRTGGTETQYF
TRBJ1-2	TRBV27	CASSLIPAELYGYTF
TRBJ2-7	TRBV7-9	CASSSSQGGYEQYF
TRBJ2-3	TRBV10-3	CAISESNREPVGTDTQYF
TRBJ2-7	TRBV7-6	CASSLDPAGEQYF
TRBJ2-1	TRBV29-1	CSVELRDGAYNEQFF
TRBJ2-5	TRBV11-2	CASSSDTTEYQETQYF
TRBJ2-1	TRBV3-1	CASSQDWEGLSGQFF
TRBJ2-1	TRBV14	CASSQGLWETKPYNEQFF
TRBJ2-1	TRBV7-6	CASSLWGLAGSYNEQFF
TRBJ2-3	TRBV28	CASRSGFITDTQYF
TRBJ2-3	TRBV29-1	CSVETPGADTQYF
TRBJ2-2	TRBV27	CASSLSLPGGELFF
TRBJ2-3	TRBV28	CASTPEENTQYF
TRBJ1-2	TRBV28	CASSLSPQGWGYTF
TRBJ2-2	TRBV12-3/TRBV12-4	CASSFLAGASPNTGELFF
TRBJ2-5	TRBV6-1	CASSEARAGAYQETQYF
TRBJ2-1	TRBV12-3/TRBV12-4	CASSFDDEQFF
TRBJ2-7	TRBV10-3	CAISESGQAYEQYF
TRBJ1-5	TRBV25-1	CASSEYGQGADQPQHF
TRBJ1-3	TRBV27	CASRDDRNSGNTIYF
TRBJ2-3	TRBV19	CASSASPGGADTQYF
TRBJ2-3	TRBV12-3/TRBV12-4	CASSQPKREVTDTQYF
TRBJ2-3	TRBV6-5	CASSYSGASTDTQYF
TRBJ1-1	TRBV10-3	CAISEPDTEAFF
TRBJ1-2	TRBV12-3/TRBV12-4	CASSLLRQIHGYTF
TRBJ2-3	TRBV28	CASSLRGLAGPDTQYF
TRBJ2-7	TRBV20-1	CSAVPREALYEQYF
TRBJ2-1	TRBV5-1	CASSLRQYNEQFF
TRBJ2-7	TRBV27	CASSSLAGLSYEQYF
TRBJ2-1	TRBV7-2	CASSPQGQGINEQFF
TRBJ2-3	TRBV7-9	CASSLGVLDADTQYF
TRBJ1-2	TRBV6-2/TRBV6-3	CASIHRDRGYYGYTF
TRBJ2-3	TRBV12-3/TRBV12-4	CASNPRTGRRGTPDTQYF
TRBJ2-7	TRBV27	CASSPEELSYEQYF
TRBJ1-1	TRBV6-1	CASSGESEGAWDTEAFF
TRBJ1-1	TRBV6-1	CASSPRGPHEAFF
TRBJ2-1	TRBV27	CASGRSSYNEQFF
TRBJ1-5	TRBV6-2/TRBV6-3	CASSSGSNQPQHF
TRBJ2-7	TRBV5-5	CASSPVGEMDYEQYF